This T cell receptor beta chain was captured by sequencing in a study of cytomegalovirus exposure and HLA in healthy donors. The CDR3 extends over 13 amino acids. Trimming left V 6 bases short and J 2 bases short, with 10 bases between. Germline loops: CDR1 MNHEY, CDR2 SVGAGI. Study results and limitations: Analyzed later, association rates of TCRs varied across HLA loci, with DRB1 most and HLA-C fewest. As was reported, the HLA-A and HLA-B alleles of most subjects were accurately predicted from TCR beta sequences. Researchers reported from a later analysis that most CMV-associated TCR beta chains appeared HLA-restricted. Common viral pathogens were later found to be apparently linked to several of the most significant clusters.

In regard to this clone: What it binds is unknown.

Vbeta (60) and Jbeta (13) primers were used in the PCR. Method: immunoSEQ multiplex PCR; TCRdb's copy keeps in-frame clones and lacks some. This sample has fewer than 85,000 clones, with roughly two thirds found just once. The sequence came from a man between 60 and 70 years old in good health and CMV-seropositive. The chain couples TRBV6-5 to TRBJ1-1; D is uncertain. The sequencing input was PBMCs. CDR3 bases: TGTGCCAGCAGATACCAGTACAACACTGAAGCTTTCTTT. Protein product: CASRYQYNTEAFF.